The rows below give T cell receptor beta chains drawn from one sample of a study of shared clonotypes between healthy human individuals. Profiling relied on immunoSEQ multiplex PCR, and the TCRdb table lists in-frame clones only, not all of them. Of fewer than 850,000 clones listed, about 96% are singletons. The material sequenced was naive CD8+ T cells sorted from blood. Receptors originate from a man aged 25-45 years in good health. CDR3s leave out the opening cysteine and the closing phenylalanine or tryptophan. Fields, in order: clone size, CDR3 length, V gene, CDR3 protein. A row's size may be missing; if present it is once, few, many or a size class.

clone size: NA
CDR3 length: 14
V gene: TRBV5-1
CDR3 protein: ASSSPGGGFSYEQY

clone size: NA
CDR3 length: 15
V gene: TRBV2
CDR3 protein: ATQGWFSDLAQNEQY

clone size: NA
CDR3 length: 12
V gene: TRBV6-1
CDR3 protein: ASSEVTDDPEAF

clone size: NA
CDR3 length: 18
V gene: TRBV7-6
CDR3 protein: ASSQPGTSGPIDISNEQF

clone size: NA
CDR3 length: 18
V gene: TRBV9
CDR3 protein: ASSAIAGTSGPSDTGELF

clone size: NA
CDR3 length: 15
V gene: TRBV7-9
CDR3 protein: ASSANRGGSLGLEQF

clone size: NA
CDR3 length: 14
V gene: TRBV27
CDR3 protein: ASSWGQGLSTGELF

clone size: NA
CDR3 length: 13
V gene: TRBV29-1
CDR3 protein: SVEDGTEERETQY

clone size: NA
CDR3 length: 12
V gene: TRBV9
CDR3 protein: ASSVVPGNYEQY

clone size: NA
CDR3 length: 14
V gene: TRBV7-9
CDR3 protein: ASSAPTGELYNEQF

clone size: NA
CDR3 length: 13
V gene: TRBV6-5
CDR3 protein: ASSQGQISSYEQY

clone size: once
CDR3 length: 14
V gene: TRBV27
CDR3 protein: ASSPRDRGLNTEAF

clone size: NA
CDR3 length: 11
V gene: TRBV11-2
CDR3 protein: ASSLGTNYEQY

clone size: NA
CDR3 length: 13
V gene: TRBV14
CDR3 protein: ASSLFLGGRYEQY

clone size: NA
CDR3 length: 13
V gene: TRBV4-3
CDR3 protein: ASSQEILAAYEQY

clone size: NA
CDR3 length: 13
V gene: TRBV5-4
CDR3 protein: ASSYKQGAGNTIY

clone size: NA
CDR3 length: 12
V gene: TRBV15
CDR3 protein: ATSRDLAQETQY

clone size: NA
CDR3 length: 12
V gene: TRBV29-1
CDR3 protein: SVEDPLLGLEQF

clone size: once
CDR3 length: 15
V gene: TRBV18
CDR3 protein: ASSPRRQGWGTGELF

clone size: NA
CDR3 length: 10
V gene: TRBV9
CDR3 protein: ASSSSSYEQY

clone size: NA
CDR3 length: 11
V gene: TRBV5-6
CDR3 protein: ASSYSSNQPQH

clone size: NA
CDR3 length: 13
V gene: TRBV11-2
CDR3 protein: ASSLSLDSNQPQH

clone size: NA
CDR3 length: 11
V gene: TRBV27
CDR3 protein: ASSSGNAYEQY

clone size: once
CDR3 length: 12
V gene: TRBV7-2
CDR3 protein: ASSWGTGPYEQY

clone size: NA
CDR3 length: 12
V gene: TRBV6-1
CDR3 protein: ASSALSGNQPQH

clone size: NA
CDR3 length: 15
V gene: TRBV7-2
CDR3 protein: ASSLSERKGTTGELF

clone size: NA
CDR3 length: 10
V gene: TRBV10-1
CDR3 protein: ASSEHGQPQH

clone size: NA
CDR3 length: 13
V gene: TRBV29-1
CDR3 protein: SVGERAAGANVLT

clone size: NA
CDR3 length: 11
V gene: TRBV14
CDR3 protein: ASSQEFWGEQY

clone size: few
CDR3 length: 9
V gene: TRBV6-6
CDR3 protein: ASGTVYEQY

clone size: NA
CDR3 length: 15
V gene: TRBV5-1
CDR3 protein: ASSPGLAGDFYNEQF

clone size: NA
CDR3 length: 14
V gene: TRBV27
CDR3 protein: ASSFLAGGNTGELF

clone size: NA
CDR3 length: 12
V gene: TRBV5-5
CDR3 protein: ASRPTEKGDEQY

clone size: NA
CDR3 length: 13
V gene: TRBV28
CDR3 protein: ASSLFGGGQETQY

clone size: once
CDR3 length: 11
V gene: TRBV11-2
CDR3 protein: ASSLDPPDEQY

clone size: once
CDR3 length: 13
V gene: TRBV27
CDR3 protein: ASSWSGTSGYEQY

clone size: NA
CDR3 length: 14
V gene: TRBV29-1
CDR3 protein: SVEYLFSGMYNEQF

clone size: NA
CDR3 length: 12
V gene: TRBV18
CDR3 protein: ASSPSTGTYEQY

clone size: NA
CDR3 length: 10
V gene: TRBV6-1
CDR3 protein: ASEWGTGELF

clone size: NA
CDR3 length: 9
V gene: TRBV6-1
CDR3 protein: ASSERAEAF

clone size: NA
CDR3 length: 14
V gene: TRBV7-6
CDR3 protein: ASSLEQGRTKYGYT

clone size: NA
CDR3 length: 15
V gene: TRBV4-1
CDR3 protein: ASSQEGSTSDQYIQY

clone size: NA
CDR3 length: 12
V gene: TRBV2
CDR3 protein: ASRDTGVNTEAF

clone size: NA
CDR3 length: 13
V gene: TRBV7-8
CDR3 protein: ASSFHRDRVPEAF

clone size: NA
CDR3 length: 10
V gene: TRBV28
CDR3 protein: ASSLTTYEQY

clone size: NA
CDR3 length: 12
V gene: TRBV28
CDR3 protein: ASSFIQGPDTQY

clone size: once
CDR3 length: 12
V gene: TRBV27
CDR3 protein: ASSPGASVDTQY

clone size: NA
CDR3 length: 15
V gene: TRBV11-3
CDR3 protein: ASSTGLAGGFDGELF

clone size: NA
CDR3 length: 14
V gene: TRBV7-9
CDR3 protein: ALQLPAGGGSYGYT

clone size: NA
CDR3 length: 11
V gene: TRBV5-4
CDR3 protein: ASSPEGAGELF

clone size: once
CDR3 length: 13
V gene: TRBV29-1
CDR3 protein: SVDGRPGRYNEQF

clone size: NA
CDR3 length: 14
V gene: TRBV7-6
CDR3 protein: ASSLEFEGGEETQY

clone size: NA
CDR3 length: 11
V gene: TRBV10-3
CDR3 protein: ATGEGLNNEQF